This T cell receptor beta chain was sequenced during a study of T cells in Graves' hyperthyroidism and ophthalmopathy. V was shortened by 3 bases and J by 8 bases, with 10 bases between the two germline ends. Germline CDR1 and CDR2: KGHSH and LQKENI. The CDR3 loop spans 12 amino acids. Cells are PBMCs isolated from roughly 9.2 ml of fresh blood. The investigators amplified TCR beta CDR3 regions from RNA transcripts. First-round RT-PCR with HTBI primers amplified the TCR CDR3 region. TCRdb reprocessed the multiplex PCR reads via MiXCR and lists one record per CDR3 protein. Among around 250,000 distinct CDR3 sequences listed, more than 20% were seen once. Ten or more counts support this clonotype.

The V and J genes are TRBV18 and TRBJ1-2, with D hard to call. This TCR was sampled from a middle-aged woman with Graves' ophthalmopathy. Input material: blood. CDR3 nucleotides: TGTGCCAGCTCACCCATCCTAGACGGCTACACCTTC. Encoded protein: CASSPILDGYTF.